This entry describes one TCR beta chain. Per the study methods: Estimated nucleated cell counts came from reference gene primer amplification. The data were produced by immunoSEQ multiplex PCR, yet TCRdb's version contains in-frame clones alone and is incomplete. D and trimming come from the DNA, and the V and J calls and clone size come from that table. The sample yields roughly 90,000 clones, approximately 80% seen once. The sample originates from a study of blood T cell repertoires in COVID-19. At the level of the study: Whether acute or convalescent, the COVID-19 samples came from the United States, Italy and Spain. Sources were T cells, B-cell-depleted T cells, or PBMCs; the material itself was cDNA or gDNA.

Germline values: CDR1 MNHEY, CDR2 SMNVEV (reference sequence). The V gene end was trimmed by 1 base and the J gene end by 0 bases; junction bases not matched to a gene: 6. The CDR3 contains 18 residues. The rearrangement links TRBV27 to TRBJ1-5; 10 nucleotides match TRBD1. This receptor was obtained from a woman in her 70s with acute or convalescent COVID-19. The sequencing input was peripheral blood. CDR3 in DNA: TGTGCCAGCAGTTTATACGGGACAGGGGATTATAGCAATCAGCCCCAGCATTTT. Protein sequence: CASSLYGTGDYSNQPQHF.